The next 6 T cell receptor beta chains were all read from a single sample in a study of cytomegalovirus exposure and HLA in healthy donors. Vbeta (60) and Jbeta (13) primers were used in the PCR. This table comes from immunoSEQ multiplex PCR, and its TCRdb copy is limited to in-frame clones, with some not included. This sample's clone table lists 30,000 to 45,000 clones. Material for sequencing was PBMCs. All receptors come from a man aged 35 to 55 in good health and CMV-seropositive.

The CDR3 nucleotides read TGTGCCAGCAGCTCCAGGGGGCTCACTGAAGCTTTCTTT. It specifies CASSSRGLTEAFF. The chain employs TRBV7-9 and TRBJ1-1; TRBD1 agrees at 8 bases. Germline CDR1 reads SEHNR; CDR2 reads FQNEAQ (reference sequence). V lost 4 bases and J lost 4; bases outside the gene matches: 2. This CDR3 spans 13 amino acids.

CDR3: CASSGSGTRGSCRAKNIQYF. DNA for the CDR3: TGTGCCAGCAGCGGATCCGGGACTAGAGGAAGTTGTCGGGCCAAAAACATTCAGTACTTC. The rearrangement uses TRBV9 and TRBJ2-4; 8 nucleotides align to TRBD2. The J segment lost 1 base and the V segment lost 3 bases, leaving 18 bases of the junction unmatched. Per germline, CDR1 SGDLS and CDR2 YYNGEE. The CDR3 has 20 amino acids.

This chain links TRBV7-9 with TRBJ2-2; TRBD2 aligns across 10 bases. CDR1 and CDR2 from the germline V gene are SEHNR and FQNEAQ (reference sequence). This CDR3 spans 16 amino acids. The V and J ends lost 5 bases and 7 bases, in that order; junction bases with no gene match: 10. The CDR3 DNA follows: TGTGCCAGCAGCCCCACTAGCGGGAAGTGGGACGGGGAGCTGTTTTTT. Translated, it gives CASSPTSGKWDGELFF.

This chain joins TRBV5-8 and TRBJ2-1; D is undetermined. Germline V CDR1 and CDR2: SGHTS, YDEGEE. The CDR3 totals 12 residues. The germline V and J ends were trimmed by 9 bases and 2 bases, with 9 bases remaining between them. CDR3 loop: CATPRPYNEQFF. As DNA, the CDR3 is TGTGCCACCCCTAGGCCCTACAATGAGCAGTTCTTC.

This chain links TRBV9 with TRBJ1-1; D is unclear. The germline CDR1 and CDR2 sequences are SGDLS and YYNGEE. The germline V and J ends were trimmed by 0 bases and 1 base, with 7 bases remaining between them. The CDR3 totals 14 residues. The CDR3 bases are TGTGCCAGCAGCGTAGTGGGCCAGAACACTGAAGCTTTCTTT. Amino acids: CASSVVGQNTEAFF.

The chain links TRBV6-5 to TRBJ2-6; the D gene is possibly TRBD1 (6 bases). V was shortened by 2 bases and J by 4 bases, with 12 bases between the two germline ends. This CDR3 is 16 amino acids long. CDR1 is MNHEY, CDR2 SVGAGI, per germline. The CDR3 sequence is CASSYAGDDGANVLTF. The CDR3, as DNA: TGTGCCAGCAGTTACGCAGGGGATGACGGGGCCAACGTCCTGACTTTC.